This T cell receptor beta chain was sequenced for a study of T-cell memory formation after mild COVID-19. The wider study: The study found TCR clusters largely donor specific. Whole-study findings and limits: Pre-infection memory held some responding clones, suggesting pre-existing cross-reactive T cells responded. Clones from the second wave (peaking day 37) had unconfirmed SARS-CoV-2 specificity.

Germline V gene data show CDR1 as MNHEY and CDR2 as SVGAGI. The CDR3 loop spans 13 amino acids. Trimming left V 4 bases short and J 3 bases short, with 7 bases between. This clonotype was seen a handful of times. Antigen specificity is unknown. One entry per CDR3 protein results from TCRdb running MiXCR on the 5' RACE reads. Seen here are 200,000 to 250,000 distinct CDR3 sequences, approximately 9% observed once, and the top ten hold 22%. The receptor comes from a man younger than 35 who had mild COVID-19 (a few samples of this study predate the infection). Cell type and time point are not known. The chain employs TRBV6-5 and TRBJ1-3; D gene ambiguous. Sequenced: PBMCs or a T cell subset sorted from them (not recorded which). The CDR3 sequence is CASSLRDGNTIYF. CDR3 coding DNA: TGTGCCAGCAGTTTACGGGATGGAAACACCATATATTTT.